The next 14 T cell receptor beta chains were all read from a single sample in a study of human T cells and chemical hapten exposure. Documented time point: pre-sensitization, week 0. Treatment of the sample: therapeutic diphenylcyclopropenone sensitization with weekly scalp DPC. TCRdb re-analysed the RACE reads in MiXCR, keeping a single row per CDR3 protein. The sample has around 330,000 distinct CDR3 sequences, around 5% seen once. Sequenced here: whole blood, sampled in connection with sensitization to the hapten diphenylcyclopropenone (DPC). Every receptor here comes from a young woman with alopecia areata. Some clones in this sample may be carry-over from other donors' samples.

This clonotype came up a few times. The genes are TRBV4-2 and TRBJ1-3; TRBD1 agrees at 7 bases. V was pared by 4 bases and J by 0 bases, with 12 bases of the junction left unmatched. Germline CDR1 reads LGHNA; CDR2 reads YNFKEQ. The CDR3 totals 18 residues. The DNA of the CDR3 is TGTGCCAGCAGCCGGACATCGACAGGGTTCGACTCTGGAAACACCATATATTTT. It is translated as CASSRTSTGFDSGNTIYF.

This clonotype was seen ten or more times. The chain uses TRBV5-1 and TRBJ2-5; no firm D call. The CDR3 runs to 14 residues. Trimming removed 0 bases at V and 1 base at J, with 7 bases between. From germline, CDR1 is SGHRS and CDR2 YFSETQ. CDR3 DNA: TGCGCCAGCAGCTTGGGCGGCACCCAAGAGACCCAGTACTTC. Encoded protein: CASSLGGTQETQYF.

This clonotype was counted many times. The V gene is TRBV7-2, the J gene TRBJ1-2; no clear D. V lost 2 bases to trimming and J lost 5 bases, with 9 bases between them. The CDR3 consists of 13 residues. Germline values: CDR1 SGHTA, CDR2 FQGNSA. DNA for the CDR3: TGTGCCAGCAGCTTAACTAGAGATTATGGCTACACCTTC. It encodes CASSLTRDYGYTF.

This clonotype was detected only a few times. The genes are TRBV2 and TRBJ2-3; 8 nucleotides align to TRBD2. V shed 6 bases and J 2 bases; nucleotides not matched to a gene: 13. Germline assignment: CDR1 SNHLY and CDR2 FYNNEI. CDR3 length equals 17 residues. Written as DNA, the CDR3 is TGTGCCAGCAGGATCAAAGGTGGAGCGGGGGACACAGATACGCAGTATTTT. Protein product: CASRIKGGAGDTDTQYF.

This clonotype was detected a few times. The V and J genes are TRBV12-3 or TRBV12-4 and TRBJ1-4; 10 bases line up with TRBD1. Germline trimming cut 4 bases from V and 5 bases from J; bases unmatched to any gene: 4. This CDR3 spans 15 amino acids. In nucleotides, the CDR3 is TGTGCCAGCAGTTCTCCGGGACAGGGGAATGAAAAACTGTTTTTT. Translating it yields CASSSPGQGNEKLFF.

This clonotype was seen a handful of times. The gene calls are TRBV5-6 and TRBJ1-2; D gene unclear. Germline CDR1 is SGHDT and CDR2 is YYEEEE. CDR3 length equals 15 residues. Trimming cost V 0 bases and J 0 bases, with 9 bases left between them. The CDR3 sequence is CASSLEDGPNYGYTF. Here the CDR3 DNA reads TGTGCCAGCAGCTTGGAAGACGGCCCTAACTATGGCTACACCTTC. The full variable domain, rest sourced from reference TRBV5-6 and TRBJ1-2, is DAGVTQSPTHLIKTRGQQVTLRCSPKSGHDTVSWYQQALGQGPQFIFQYYEEEERQRGNFPDRFSGHQFPNYSSELNVNALLLGDSALYLCASSLEDGPNYGYTFGSGTRLTVV.

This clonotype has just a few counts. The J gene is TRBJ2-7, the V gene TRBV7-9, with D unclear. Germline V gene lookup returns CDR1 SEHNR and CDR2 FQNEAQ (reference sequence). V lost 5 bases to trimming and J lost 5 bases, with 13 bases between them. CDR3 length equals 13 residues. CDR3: CASSLPQDHEQYF. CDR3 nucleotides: TGTGCCAGCAGCCTTCCCCAGGACCACGAGCAGTACTTC. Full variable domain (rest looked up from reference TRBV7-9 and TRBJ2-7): DTGVSQNPRHKITKRGQNVTFRCDPISEHNRLYWYRQTLGQGPEFLTYFQNEAQLEKSRLLSDRFSAERPKGSFSTLEIQRTEQGDSAMYLCASSLPQDHEQYFGPGTRLTVT.

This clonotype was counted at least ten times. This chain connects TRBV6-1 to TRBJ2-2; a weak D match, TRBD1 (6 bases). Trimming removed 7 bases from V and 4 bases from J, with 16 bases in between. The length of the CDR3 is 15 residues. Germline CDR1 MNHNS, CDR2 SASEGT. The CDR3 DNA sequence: TGTGCCAGCACCCCGAGGTTGACAGGCACCGGGGAGCTGTTTTTT. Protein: CASTPRLTGTGELFF.

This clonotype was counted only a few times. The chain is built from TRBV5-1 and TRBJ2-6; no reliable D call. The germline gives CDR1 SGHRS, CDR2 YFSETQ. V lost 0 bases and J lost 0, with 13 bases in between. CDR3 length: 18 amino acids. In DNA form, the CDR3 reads TGCGCCAGCAGCTTGGACTCCGGACGGACCTCTGGGGCCAACGTCCTGACTTTC. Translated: CASSLDSGRTSGANVLTF.

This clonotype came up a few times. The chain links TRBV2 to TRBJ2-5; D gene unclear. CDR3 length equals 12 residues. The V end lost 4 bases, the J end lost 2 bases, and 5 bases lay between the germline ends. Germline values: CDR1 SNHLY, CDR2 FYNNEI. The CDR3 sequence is CASSVTQETQYF. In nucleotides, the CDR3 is TGTGCCAGCAGTGTGACTCAAGAGACCCAGTACTTC.

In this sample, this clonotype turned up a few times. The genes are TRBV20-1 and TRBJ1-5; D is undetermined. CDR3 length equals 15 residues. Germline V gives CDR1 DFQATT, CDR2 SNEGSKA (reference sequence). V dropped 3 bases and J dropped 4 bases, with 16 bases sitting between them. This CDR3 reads CSASEPRRGNQPQHF. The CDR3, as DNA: TGCAGTGCTAGCGAGCCTCGCCGGGGAAATCAGCCCCAGCATTTT.

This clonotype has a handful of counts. CDR3 coding DNA: TGTGCCACCAGCAGGGAGAGGGGGGGCTACATGAACACTGAAGCTTTCTTT. This gives the protein CATSRERGGYMNTEAFF. The chain recombines TRBV15 with TRBJ1-1; possibly TRBD1 for D (6 bases). Germline V gene sequence: CDR1 LNHNV, CDR2 YYDKDF (reference sequence). This CDR3 has 17 residues. Trimming removed 3 bases at V and 0 bases at J, with 17 bases between.

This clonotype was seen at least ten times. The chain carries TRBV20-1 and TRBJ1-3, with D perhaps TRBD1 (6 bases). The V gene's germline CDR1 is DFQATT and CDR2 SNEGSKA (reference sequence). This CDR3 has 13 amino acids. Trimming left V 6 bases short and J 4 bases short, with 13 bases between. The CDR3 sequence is CSAPGGAGNTIYF. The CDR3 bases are TGCAGTGCACCTGGGGGCGCGGGAAACACCATATATTTT.

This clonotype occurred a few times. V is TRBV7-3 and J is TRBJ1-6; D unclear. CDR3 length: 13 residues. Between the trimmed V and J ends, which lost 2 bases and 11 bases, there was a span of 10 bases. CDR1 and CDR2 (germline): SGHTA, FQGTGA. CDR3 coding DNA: TGTGCCAGCAGCTTATATAAGTATACACCCCTCCACTTT. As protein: CASSLYKYTPLHF.